This passage covers 12 T cell receptor beta chains from one sample sequenced in a study of blood T cell repertoires in COVID-19. TCRdb keeps only in-frame clones here, not all; method: immunoSEQ multiplex PCR. The data show about 440,000 clones, with around 88% seen just once and around 13% held by the top ten. Input material: peripheral blood. These receptors originate from a woman between 50 and 59 years old with COVID-19, enrolled during active disease.

The chain employs TRBV2 and TRBJ2-2; D is uncertain. V was cut by 3 bases and J by 3 bases, with 8 bases left in between. In germline, CDR1 is SNHLY, CDR2 FYNNEI. The CDR3 runs 14 residues. CDR3 in DNA: TGTGCCAGCAGTGAGGGCCGATACACCGGGGAGCTGTTTTTT. As protein: CASSEGRYTGELFF.

The chain links TRBV20-1 to TRBJ1-3; 7 nucleotides line up with TRBD1. V was clipped by 4 bases and J by 7 bases; unmatched bases: 1. The length of the CDR3 is 11 residues. CDR1 DFQATT and CDR2 SNEGSKA come from the germline V gene (reference sequence). CDR3 nucleotide sequence: TGCAGTGCTATCAGGGGGAACACCATATATTTT. The encoded protein is CSAIRGNTIYF.

V usage is TRBV6-1 and J usage is TRBJ2-2; TRBD2 might be the D (6 bases). The CDR3 length is 15 residues. The ends were cut back, 3 bases at V and 5 bases at J, with 13 bases in the middle. Germline CDR1 and CDR2: MNHNS and SASEGT. The CDR3 region is CASSDGTPRTGELFF. CDR3 DNA: TGTGCCAGCAGTGACGGGACTCCTCGGACCGGGGAGCTGTTTTTT.

The chain carries TRBV30 and TRBJ1-3; D unclear. Germline V gives CDR1 GTSNPN, CDR2 SVGIG (reference sequence). V lost 4 bases to trimming and J lost 3 bases, with 13 bases between them. The CDR3 is 14 amino acids. The CDR3 region has the DNA TGTGCCTGGAATATCGCGATGCGTGGAAACACCATATATTTT. This encodes CAWNIAMRGNTIYF.

The chain is built from TRBV3-1 (or the pseudogene TRBV3-2) and TRBJ1-6; D unclear. Germline CDR1 is LGHDT and CDR2 is YNNKEL (reference sequence). V lost 1 base to trimming and J lost 0 bases, with 13 bases between them. The CDR3 has 18 residues. The DNA for the CDR3 is TGTGCCAGCAGCCAAGGACCAGGAAGAAGCTCCTATAATTCACCCCTCCACTTT. This sequence encodes CASSQGPGRSSYNSPLHF.

The rearrangement uses TRBV28 and TRBJ1-2; D unresolved. Germline CDR1 reads MDHEN; CDR2 reads SYDVKM. The CDR3 spans 12 residues. Deletions cut 6 bases from V and 2 bases from J, with 7 bases between. CDR3 sequence reads: CASSLGNYGYTF. As DNA, the CDR3 is TGTGCCAGCAGCCTCGGGAACTATGGCTACACCTTC.

This rearrangement joins TRBV12-3 or TRBV12-4 to TRBJ2-1; TRBD1 matches at 7 bases. This CDR3 spans 11 amino acids. Trimming took 5 bases from V and 15 from J; bases not matched to a gene: 7. This CDR3 is CASSRDRDRFF. CDR3 sequence (DNA): TGTGCCAGCAGTCGTGACAGGGACCGGTTCTTC.

This chain joins TRBV18 and TRBJ1-1; D might be TRBD1 (6 bases). CDR1 is KGHSH, CDR2 LQKENI, per germline. The CDR3 contains 15 residues. Trimming shortened V by 2 bases and J by 1 base, and 11 bases separated the two germline ends. CDR3 bases: TGTGCCAGCTCACCAGTAGGACAGAAGAACACTGAAGCTTTCTTT. It translates to CASSPVGQKNTEAFF.

The V call is TRBV5-1, the J call TRBJ2-7, with D perhaps TRBD1 (6 bases). The CDR3 totals 16 residues. Germline CDR1 SGHRS, CDR2 YFSETQ. V was cut by 4 bases and J by 2 bases, with 19 bases left in between. CDR3: CASSPYDGQGPYEQYF. CDR3 coding DNA: TGCGCCAGCAGCCCCTATGATGGGCAGGGGCCCTACGAGCAGTACTTC.

V and J are TRBV29-1 and TRBJ1-2, with 7 bases fitting TRBD1. Germline CDR1 reads SQVTM; CDR2 reads ANQGSEA. The CDR3 contains 16 residues. V was pared by 1 base and J by 2 bases, with 10 bases of the junction left unmatched. The CDR3 coding sequence is TGCAGCGTTGAAGCCCGACAGGGCGGATCAAACTATGGCTACACCTTC. Translated: CSVEARQGGSNYGYTF.

This clone was seen a single time. The V call is TRBV5-1, the J call TRBJ2-5, with TRBD2 matching 8 bases. CDR1 and CDR2 (germline): SGHRS, YFSETQ. CDR3 length: 14 residues. V lost 5 bases and J lost 1; bases outside the gene matches: 4. The CDR3 DNA reads TGCGCCAGCAGTTGGAGCGGGGGCCAAGAGACCCAGTACTTC. It codes for CASSWSGGQETQYF.

This clone was observed a few times. The V gene is TRBV5-1, the J gene TRBJ2-1; D is perhaps TRBD2 (6 bases). CDR3 length equals 11 residues. The V gene lost 7 bases and the J gene lost 10 bases, with 12 bases spanning the gap. Germline CDR1 is SGHRS and CDR2 is YFSETQ. CDR3 sequence reads: CASEEGYEQFF. The CDR3 DNA is TGCGCCAGCGAGGAGGGGTACGAGCAGTTCTTC.